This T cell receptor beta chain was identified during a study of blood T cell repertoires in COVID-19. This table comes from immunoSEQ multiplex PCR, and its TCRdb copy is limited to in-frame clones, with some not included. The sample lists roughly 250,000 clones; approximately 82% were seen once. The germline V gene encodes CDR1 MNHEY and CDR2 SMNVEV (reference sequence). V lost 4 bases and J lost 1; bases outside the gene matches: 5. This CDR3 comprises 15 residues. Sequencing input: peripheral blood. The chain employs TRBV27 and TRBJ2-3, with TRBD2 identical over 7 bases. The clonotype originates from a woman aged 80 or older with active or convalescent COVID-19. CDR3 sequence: CASSSASGRTDTQYF. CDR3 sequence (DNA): TGTGCCAGCAGTTCGGCTAGCGGACGCACAGATACGCAGTATTTT.